One and the same sample provided the 11 T cell receptor beta chains below, sequenced in a study of CD8+CD57+ T cells in acquired aplastic anemia. Patients picked for sequencing had shown CD8+CD57+ cell expansion detected by flow cytometry. TCR beta VDJ and CDR3 profiling used genomic DNA as template. Each CDR3 protein is one row after TCRdb ran MiXCR on the reads. This table has 150,000 to 200,000 distinct CDR3 sequences, 45% to 55% appearing once. Sequenced material: sorted CD4+, CD8+, or CD8+CD57+ T cells (not recorded which) from PBMCs. Receptors originate from a human donor with aplastic anemia.

This clonotype has a count of ten or more. The V and J genes are TRBV19 and TRBJ2-7, with D possibly TRBD2 on 6 matching bases. Germline V gene sequence: CDR1 LNHDA, CDR2 SQIVND (reference sequence). V lost 4 bases to trimming and J lost 6 bases, with 19 bases between them. The CDR3 length is 15 residues. This CDR3 reads CASSNPRLERIEQYF. The CDR3 DNA reads as TGTGCCAGTAGTAACCCGCGACTAGAAAGGATCGAGCAGTACTTC.

There are many counts of this clonotype. The rearrangement links TRBV19 to TRBJ1-1; D uncertain. Germline assignment: CDR1 LNHDA and CDR2 SQIVND (reference sequence). Trimming left V 3 bases short and J 0 bases short, with 5 bases between. This CDR3 contains 13 residues. This CDR3 reads CASSIAVNTEAFF. The CDR3 coding sequence is TGTGCCAGTAGTATTGCAGTGAACACTGAAGCTTTCTTT. Supplemented by reference TRBV19 and TRBJ1-1, the full variable domain reads DGGITQSPKYLFRKEGQNVTLSCEQNLNHDAMYWYRQDPGQGLRLIYYSQIVNDFQKGDIAEGYSVSREKKESFPLTVTSAQKNPTAFYLCASSIAVNTEAFFGQGTRLTVV.

The gene calls are TRBV6-5 and TRBJ2-5, with 8 bases that match TRBD2. From germline, CDR1 is MNHEY and CDR2 SVGAGI. CDR3 length: 16 residues. The J segment lost 2 bases and the V segment lost 4 bases, leaving 9 bases of the junction unmatched. CDR3 amino acids: CASSSREGRFQETQYF. In DNA, the CDR3 is TGTGCCAGCAGTTCTCGGGAGGGGAGGTTTCAAGAGACCCAGTACTTC.

This clonotype showed up many times. V usage is TRBV29-1 and J usage is TRBJ2-7; TRBD1 might be the D (5 bases). Trimming stripped 7 bases from V and 6 bases from J, with 19 bases between. Germline V gene lookup returns CDR1 SQVTM and CDR2 ANQGSEA. The CDR3 has 13 residues. The CDR3 here is CSAGAVTASEQYF. The CDR3 DNA is TGCAGCGCCGGAGCCGTGACAGCATCCGAGCAGTACTTC.

This clonotype showed up many times. Written as DNA, the CDR3 is TGCGCCAGCGGACAGGACAGGCCCGACGATACGCAGTATTTT. Its translation is CASGQDRPDDTQYF. The chain uses TRBV5-1 and TRBJ2-3; 7 positions agree with TRBD1. The V gene's germline CDR1 is SGHRS and CDR2 YFSETQ. The CDR3 has 14 residues. V lost 7 bases, J lost 6 bases, and 11 bases stayed unmatched.

A single count supports this clonotype. The chain links TRBV27 to TRBJ1-2; 11 nucleotides line up with TRBD1. V lost 5 bases, J lost 4 bases, and 3 bases stayed unmatched. This CDR3 is built from 14 residues. Germline-derived CDR1 and CDR2 are MNHEY and SMNVEV (reference sequence). The chain's CDR3 is CASSRTGGGYGYTF. The CDR3 nucleotides are TGTGCCAGCAGTCGGACAGGGGGCGGCTATGGCTACACCTTC.

The genes are TRBV2 and TRBJ2-7; D is unclear. V was cut by 7 bases and J by 4 bases, with 8 bases left in between. Germline V gene data show CDR1 as SNHLY and CDR2 as FYNNEI. The CDR3 extends over 11 amino acids. CDR3 protein: CASTADYEQYF. The CDR3 nucleotides read TGTGCCAGCACGGCAGATTACGAGCAGTACTTC.

The V gene is TRBV7-9, the J gene TRBJ2-7; 7 bases align to TRBD1. Germline V gene lookup returns CDR1 SEHNR and CDR2 FQNEAQ (reference sequence). V was clipped by 4 bases and J by 3 bases; unmatched bases: 3. The length of the CDR3 is 13 residues. The CDR3 coding sequence is TGTGCCAGCAGCTCTCGGACAGGCTACGAGCAGTACTTC. It specifies CASSSRTGYEQYF. The full variable domain, completed using reference TRBV7-9 and TRBJ2-7, is DTGVSQNPRHKITKRGQNVTFRCDPISEHNRLYWYRQTLGQGPEFLTYFQNEAQLEKSRLLSDRFSAERPKGSFSTLEIQRTEQGDSAMYLCASSSRTGYEQYFGPGTRLTVT.

This clonotype was seen a handful of times. The rearrangement uses TRBV4-1 and TRBJ2-4; 14 nucleotides agree with TRBD2. Germline values: CDR1 MGHRA, CDR2 YSYEKL. This CDR3 region has 18 residues. The V and J ends lost 1 base and 8 bases, in that order; junction bases with no gene match: 10. The CDR3 DNA reads TGCGCCAGCAGCCAAGGTCCTCCGGGACTAGCGGGAGTGGACATTCAGTACTTC. The encoded protein is CASSQGPPGLAGVDIQYF.

This clonotype turned up a few times. This chain connects TRBV28 to TRBJ2-3; 11 positions match TRBD2. Germline V lookup: CDR1 MDHEN, CDR2 SYDVKM. CDR3 length equals 16 residues. V shed 5 bases, J shed 5 bases, and the junction held 9 bases outside the gene matches. The CDR3 bases are TGTGCCAGCAGTGGCTTAGCGGGAGGGCCCGGAGATACGCAGTATTTT. Translating it yields CASSGLAGGPGDTQYF.

The gene calls are TRBV15 and TRBJ2-1, with D perhaps matching TRBD2 (5 bases). In germline, CDR1 is LNHNV, CDR2 YYDKDF (reference sequence). The V end lost 4 bases, the J end lost 8 bases, and 15 bases lay between the germline ends. CDR3 size: 14 residues. CDR3 DNA sequence: TGTGCCACCAGCATTCTCGGGGTCGGCTATGAGCAGTTCTTC. It is translated as CATSILGVGYEQFF.